Below are 21 T cell receptor beta chains sequenced from a single sample in a study of T cell responses to AZD1222 COVID-19 vaccine. Assay used: immunoSEQ multiplex PCR; TCRdb lists only in-frame clones, some missing. The profile covers 150,000 to 200,000 clones, with just over 85% appearing a single time and more than 9% taken by the ten largest. Sequenced here: peripheral blood, sampled 28 days after the second AZD1222 dose. All receptors come from an adult who received the AZD1222 COVID-19 vaccine.

This clone has only one observation. This rearrangement joins TRBV4-1 to TRBJ2-3; D is perhaps TRBD2 (6 bases). Trimming took off 4 bases at V and 8 bases at J, with 16 bases between the two ends. The CDR3 has 14 residues. Germline V gives CDR1 MGHRA, CDR2 YSYEKL. CDR3 loop: CASSRGGAGTTQYF. CDR3 nucleotides: TGCGCCAGCAGCCGCGGCGGGGCCGGGACTACGCAGTATTTT.

This rearrangement joins TRBV9 to TRBJ2-7; TRBD1 matches 7 bases. Germline CDR1 SGDLS, CDR2 YYNGEE. CDR3 size: 14 residues. Trimming removed 3 bases from V and 2 bases from J; junction bases left unmatched: 5. The CDR3 sequence: CASSETGVPYEQYF. CDR3 coding DNA: TGTGCCAGCAGCGAAACAGGGGTCCCCTACGAGCAGTACTTC.

The chain uses TRBV5-8 and TRBJ1-4; D possibly corresponds to TRBD1 (5 bases). Trimming pared 4 bases from V and 8 bases from J, leaving 12 bases between. From germline, CDR1 is SGHTS and CDR2 YDEGEE. This CDR3 contains 13 residues. The CDR3 loop reads CASSRPAGEKLFF. CDR3 in DNA: TGTGCCAGCAGCCGGCCTGCAGGGGAAAAACTGTTTTTT.

The V gene is TRBV4-3, the J gene TRBJ1-2, with TRBD1 matching 8 bases. Trimming cost V 1 base and J 1 base; bases outside gene matches: 11. The CDR3 runs to 18 residues. Germline V CDR1 and CDR2: LGHNA, YSLEER. The CDR3 protein is CASSQALGPGGVNYGYTF. CDR3 coding DNA: TGCGCCAGCAGCCAAGCACTTGGCCCAGGGGGCGTTAACTATGGCTACACCTTC.

V and J are TRBV2 and TRBJ2-1; D is uncertain. From germline, CDR1 is SNHLY and CDR2 FYNNEI. Deletions cut 6 bases from V and 7 bases from J, with 16 bases between. The CDR3 consists of 14 residues. The CDR3 nucleotides are TGTGCCAGCAGACCCGACCAGGCGGTTAATGAGCAGTTCTTC. Translation: CASRPDQAVNEQFF.

The chain has TRBV19 and TRBJ1-5; no definite D call. CDR3 length: 14 residues. Trimming pared 5 bases from V and 0 bases from J, leaving 8 bases between. The germline CDR1 and CDR2 sequences are LNHDA and SQIVND (reference sequence). The CDR3 protein is CASSLADSNQPQHF. CDR3 DNA sequence: TGTGCCAGTAGTTTGGCCGATAGCAATCAGCCCCAGCATTTT.

The rearrangement joins TRBV28 to TRBJ2-7; D uncertain. There are 14 residues in the CDR3. With 4 bases removed from V and 2 bases from J, the gap between germline ends came to 12 bases. Germline V lookup: CDR1 MDHEN, CDR2 SYDVKM. The CDR3 region is CASSSVRFTYEQYF. Here the CDR3 DNA reads TGTGCCAGCAGTTCCGTCAGATTTACCTACGAGCAGTACTTC.

CDR3 region: CASSSTGGGNQPQHF. The CDR3 region has the DNA TGTGCCAGCAGCTCGACAGGGGGCGGCAATCAGCCCCAGCATTTT. The chain combines TRBV6-5 with TRBJ1-5; 10 positions match TRBD1. The CDR3 is 15 amino acids. With V trimmed by 6 bases and J by 2 bases, 4 bases remained unmatched. Germline-derived CDR1 and CDR2 are MNHEY and SVGAGI.

The chain uses TRBV7-9 and TRBJ1-2; tentative D call: TRBD1 (5 bases). The CDR3 length is 15 residues. CDR1 and CDR2 from the germline V gene are SEHNR and FQNEAQ (reference sequence). Trimming stripped 5 bases from V and 4 bases from J, with 17 bases between. The CDR3 bases are TGTGCCAGCAGCAGTCAGCCGGGGGGGACCTATGGCTACACCTTC. Translating it yields CASSSQPGGTYGYTF.

The DNA of the CDR3 is TGTGCCAGTCGGACGGGCTCTCGGAATCAGCCCCAGCATTTT. Amino acids: CASRTGSRNQPQHF. The J gene is TRBJ1-5, the V gene TRBV28, with unresolved D. V was pared by 9 bases and J by 4 bases, with 16 bases between. The CDR3 sequence is 14 residues long. The germline V gene has CDR1 MDHEN and CDR2 SYDVKM.

CDR3 residues: CATSTPGSAYNSPLHF. In DNA form, the CDR3 reads TGTGCCACCAGTACTCCGGGGAGCGCCTATAATTCACCCCTCCACTTT. The chain employs TRBV15 and TRBJ1-6; D remains ambiguous. Germline CDR1 LNHNV, CDR2 YYDKDF (reference sequence). V lost 6 bases and J 2 bases, leaving 14 bases between the germline ends. This CDR3 contains 16 residues.

The genes are TRBV19 and TRBJ2-7; the match to TRBD1 covers 8 bases. Germline V CDR1 and CDR2: LNHDA, SQIVND (reference sequence). The CDR3 covers 17 residues. The ends lost 5 bases at V and 0 bases at J; junction bases unmatched: 12. CDR3 protein: CASSFGGDRHLSYEQYF. The CDR3 nucleotides are TGTGCCAGTAGTTTCGGCGGGGACAGGCACCTCTCCTACGAGCAGTACTTC.

The V and J genes are TRBV9 and TRBJ1-2; no clear D gene. In germline, CDR1 is SGDLS, CDR2 YYNGEE. This CDR3 is 14 amino acids long. V dropped 3 bases and J dropped 2 bases, with 11 bases sitting between them. The CDR3 loop reads CASSASTSNYGYTF. The CDR3 nucleotides read TGTGCCAGCAGCGCCTCGACATCGAACTATGGCTACACCTTC.

This clone was detected only once. The chain couples TRBV28 to TRBJ2-3; 16 bases are a match to TRBD2. The CDR3 covers 20 residues. Germline V gene lookup returns CDR1 MDHEN and CDR2 SYDVKM. V lost 3 bases and J lost 4; bases outside the gene matches: 13. CDR3 in DNA: TGTGCCAGCAGTTTCCCCGGGACTAGCGGGGGGGCCCAGCAGGCAGATACGCAGTATTTT. It specifies CASSFPGTSGGAQQADTQYF.

This clone was counted once. The rearrangement joins TRBV19 to TRBJ2-3; D is uncertain. The tail of the sequence fits TRBJ1-5 better, so the J call may be wrong. Germline assignment: CDR1 LNHDA and CDR2 SQIVND (reference sequence). The CDR3 sequence is 12 residues long. The CDR3 here is CASSIVGRAQHF. In DNA form, the CDR3 reads TGTGCCAGTAGTATAGTCGGGCGGGCCCAGCATTTT.

CDR3 bases: TGTGCCCGGCAAGGCGCTCCGATCCTGGGAAACACCATATATTTT. Translated: CARQGAPILGNTIYF. The genes are TRBV30 and TRBJ1-3; D remains unclear. Trimming shortened V by 8 bases and J by 4 bases, and 21 bases separated the two germline ends. The CDR3 has 15 residues. CDR1 is GTSNPN and CDR2 is SVGIG in the germline V gene (reference sequence).

The chain carries TRBV7-8 and TRBJ1-4, with unresolved D. V was clipped by 5 bases and J by 8 bases, with 18 bases between them. The length of the CDR3 is 15 residues. CDR1 and CDR2 (germline): SGHVS, FQNEAQ. In DNA, the CDR3 is TGTGCCAGCAGCCAGATGCGGGGAAGAGGGGAAAAACTGTTTTTT. Its translation: CASSQMRGRGEKLFF.

The chain recombines TRBV7-2 with TRBJ1-6; tentative D call: TRBD1 (6 bases). Trimming stripped 2 bases from V and 7 bases from J, with 9 bases between. The CDR3 contains 14 residues. The germline CDR1 and CDR2 sequences are SGHTA and FQGNSA. The CDR3 loop is CASSLRGDNSPLHF. As DNA, the CDR3 is TGTGCCAGCAGCTTAAGGGGGGACAATTCACCCCTCCACTTT.

The chain employs TRBV2 and TRBJ2-7; perhaps TRBD2 as D (6 bases). Germline V gene data show CDR1 as SNHLY and CDR2 as FYNNEI. CDR3 length: 14 residues. V lost 5 bases to trimming and J lost 0 bases, with 11 bases between them. CDR3 sequence: CASSREATSYEQYF. CDR3 nucleotide sequence: TGTGCCAGCAGTAGGGAGGCCACCTCCTACGAGCAGTACTTC.

A single count supports this clone. The genes are TRBV30 and TRBJ2-6, with 8 bases that match TRBD1. With 2 bases clipped from V and 2 bases from J, the junction kept 2 bases outside the gene matches. In germline, CDR1 is GTSNPN, CDR2 SVGIG (reference sequence). The CDR3 runs 15 residues. The CDR3 nucleotides read TGTGCCTGGAGTTCGGACAGGGCTGGGGCCAACGTCCTGACTTTC. Its protein product is CAWSSDRAGANVLTF.

This clone was seen just once. J is TRBJ2-7 and V is TRBV5-8; TRBD1 matches 7 bases. The germline gives CDR1 SGHTS, CDR2 YDEGEE. The CDR3 consists of 15 residues. J lost 0 bases, V lost 0 bases, and 3 bases had no gene match. The CDR3 sequence: CASSLGQGNSYEQYF. The CDR3 coding sequence is TGTGCCAGCAGCTTGGGACAGGGCAACTCCTACGAGCAGTACTTC.